This T cell receptor beta chain emerged from a study of blood T cell repertoires in COVID-19. V was clipped by 2 bases and J by 4 bases, with 12 bases between them. The CDR3 covers 15 residues. Per germline, CDR1 MGHRA and CDR2 YSYEKL. The assay was immunoSEQ multiplex PCR, and TCRdb's table has in-frame clones only and misses some. The table lists approximately 210,000 clones, 88% of them singletons. The sequence derives from a woman between 50 and 59 years old with acute COVID-19. This chain joins TRBV4-1 and TRBJ2-1; D perhaps matches TRBD2 (6 bases). The sequenced material came from PBMCs or T cells enriched from blood (not recorded which). The CDR3 DNA reads TGCGCCAGCAGCCAAACGGGAGTTGCTTACAATGAGCAGTTCTTC. Translating gives CASSQTGVAYNEQFF.